These 25 T cell receptor beta chains came from one sample sequenced in a study of tumor and adjacent non-tumor tissue in lung cancer. The template was RNA from unsorted bulk tissue. This non-tumor lung sample came from over 3 cm beyond the tumor edge. TCRbeta libraries were built with three rounds of nested PCR, modified from ARM-PCR. TCRdb re-called the multiplex PCR reads through MiXCR, storing one row per CDR3 protein. Counted here are tens of thousands of distinct CDR3 sequences, approximately 60% occurring once; the ten biggest clones make up around 20%. The sequenced material came from distant non-tumor lung tissue. Receptors originate from a woman aged 40 to 50 with non-small cell lung cancer.

With regard to this clonotype: The conserved final phenylalanine or tryptophan is absent from the CDR3, which likely points to a read error. Because the CDR3's place on the DNA is in doubt, the DNA is left out and the CDR3 is given as listed by TCRdb. The chain combines TRBV11-2 with TRBJ2-1; the DNA was not compared with TRBD2, the D call given in the table. From germline, CDR1 is SGHAT and CDR2 FQNNGV. The CDR3 is 14 amino acids in total, end residues counted. The CDR3 reads CASSWTSGSNEQLL.

This clonotype was counted between two and nine times. Just one base apart from a much larger clone, this may be a read error. The chain carries TRBV12-3 or TRBV12-4 and TRBJ2-7; D may be TRBD2 (5 bases). V was cut by 9 bases and J by 6 bases, with 18 bases left in between. This CDR3 has 13 residues. Here the CDR3 reads CASRRGGGREQYF. CDR3 in DNA: TGTGCCAGTAGACGAGGTGGCGGGCGCGAGCAGTACTTC.

This clonotype was observed many times. The genes are TRBV5-1 and TRBJ2-1, with 10 positions matching TRBD2. Trimming at V came to 3 bases and at J to 6 bases, leaving 9 bases not matched to a gene. In germline, CDR1 is SGHRS, CDR2 YFSETQ. This CDR3 is 16 amino acids long. Here the CDR3 reads CASSYSSGRAGNEQFF. The CDR3, as DNA: TGCGCCAGCAGCTACTCCAGCGGGAGGGCCGGCAATGAGCAGTTCTTC.

This clonotype was observed many times. This sequence joins TRBV6-1 and TRBJ1-1; maybe TRBD1 (5 bases). The CDR3 consists of 12 residues. CDR1 and CDR2 from the germline V gene are MNHNS and SASEGT. The ends were cut back, 1 base at V and 7 bases at J, with 7 bases in the middle. CDR3 protein: CASSEDRIEAFF. The CDR3 nucleotides read TGTGCCAGCAGTGAAGACAGGATTGAAGCTTTCTTT.

Remarks on this clonotype: A much larger clonotype is one base distant, so this may be a read error. The rearrangement joins TRBV11-2 to TRBJ2-3; D is possibly TRBD1 or TRBD2 (5 bases each). The germline CDR1 and CDR2 sequences are SGHAT and FQNNGV. The length of the CDR3 is 16 residues. CDR3 region: CASSLGGLSSTDTQCF. Written as DNA, the CDR3 is TGTGCCAGCAGCTTAGGGGGGTTATCTAGCACAGATACGCAGTGTTTT.

The chain uses TRBV28 and TRBJ2-7, with D perhaps matching TRBD1 (5 bases). V dropped 9 bases and J dropped 1 base, with 13 bases sitting between them. Germline CDR1 is MDHEN and CDR2 is SYDVKM. The CDR3 extends over 13 amino acids. In nucleotides, the CDR3 is TGTGCCAGGGTCCAGGGTGAATCCTACGAGCAGTACTTC. It encodes CARVQGESYEQYF.

About this clonotype: A much more abundant neighbour one base away suggests this may be a read error. The gene calls are TRBV20-1 and TRBJ2-7; 8 nucleotides agree with TRBD2. The CDR3 has 14 amino acids. Per germline, CDR1 DFQATT and CDR2 SNEGSKA (reference sequence). CDR3 amino acids: CSTRIGGAFYEQYF. In nucleotides, the CDR3 is TGCAGTACTAGAATCGGGGGGGCGTTCTACGAGCAGTACTTC.

The rearrangement uses TRBV13 and TRBJ2-7, with D perhaps given as TRBD1 or TRBD2 (5 bases each). The CDR3 is 13 amino acids. CDR1 is PRHDT, CDR2 FYEKMQ, per germline (reference sequence). V lost 4 bases, J lost 5 bases, and 12 bases lay in between. The CDR3 region has the DNA TGTGCCAGCAGCTCGGACATGGGGGACGAGCAGTACTTC. The encoded protein is CASSSDMGDEQYF.

A remark on this clonotype: A much more abundant neighbour one base away suggests this may be a read error. The chain recombines TRBV28 with TRBJ1-2; unclear D gene. Germline CDR1 MDHEN, CDR2 SYDVKM. V lost 8 bases and J 4 bases, leaving 14 bases between the germline ends. The CDR3 loop spans 13 amino acids. The CDR3 here is CASGREGGYGYTF. As DNA, the CDR3 is TGTGCCAGCGGCCGGGAAGGCGGCTATGGCTACACCTTC.

Concerning this clonotype: This may arise from a read error, as a much more abundant clone is one base away. The CDR3 is CASSPRSPGRSEQFF. The CDR3 bases are TGTGCCAGCAGCCCCCGGTCCCCTGGGAGAAGTGAGCAGTTCTTC. This sequence joins TRBV11-3 and TRBJ2-1; a possible D gene is TRBD2 (5 bases). CDR1 is SGHNT, CDR2 YENEEA, per germline. The CDR3 is 15 residues long. V gave up 5 bases and J gave up 9 bases, with 20 bases separating them.

This clonotype was observed many times. The V gene is TRBV12-3 or TRBV12-4, the J gene TRBJ1-6, with 7 bases that match TRBD1. V trimming: 4 bases; J trimming: 5 bases; junction bases outside the gene matches: 5. This CDR3 spans 15 amino acids. CDR3 protein: CASSSGTENNSPLHF. The CDR3 DNA follows: TGTGCCAGCAGTTCCGGGACAGAAAATAATTCACCCCTCCACTTT.

This clonotype has more than one count but fewer than ten. A read error is possible here, since a much larger clone lies one base away. The genes are TRBV6-2 or TRBV6-3 and TRBJ2-7, with 8 positions matching TRBD1. The CDR3 is 15 amino acids. Germline CDR1 MNHEY, CDR2 SVGEGT. The ends lost 6 bases at V and 5 bases at J; junction bases unmatched: 12. The chain's CDR3 is CASRKQGVPIHEQYF. The CDR3 nucleotides read TGTGCCAGCAGAAAACAGGGGGTTCCGATACACGAGCAGTACTTC.

The rearrangement links TRBV6-6 to TRBJ2-3; possibly TRBD1 for D (6 bases). Germline V lookup: CDR1 MNHNY, CDR2 SVGAGI (reference sequence). There are 16 residues in the CDR3. Trimming shortened V by 8 bases and J by 2 bases, and 20 bases separated the two germline ends. DNA of the CDR3: TGTGCCAGCTATTACCGGGACACCAGATCCACAGATACGCAGTATTTT. This codes for CASYYRDTRSTDTQYF.

About this clonotype: One end of the junction varies from germline; a read error may be responsible. J is TRBJ2-1 and V is TRBV2; D gene unclear. Germline loops: CDR1 SNHLY, CDR2 FYNNEI. The CDR3 covers 10 residues. CDR3 nucleotides: TGTGCCAGCAGGGTCGATGAGCAGTGCTTC. Translated: CASRVDEQCF.

Ten or more counts support this clonotype. The chain links TRBV29-1 to TRBJ2-1, with 9 bases aligning to TRBD2. Germline V gives CDR1 SQVTM, CDR2 ANQGSEA. Trimming took 4 bases from V and 7 from J; bases not matched to a gene: 5. The CDR3 extends over 13 amino acids. The CDR3 DNA follows: TGCAGCGTTGTAGCGGGAGTACTTAATGAGCAGTTCTTC. Translated: CSVVAGVLNEQFF.

Points on this clonotype: An end of the junction differs from the germline gene, which may be a read error. V is TRBV11-3 and J is TRBJ2-2, with D tentatively TRBD1 (6 bases). Germline CDR1 and CDR2: SGHNT and YENEEA. The CDR3 spans 14 residues. The CDR3 protein is CATFLWSGAGELFF. The CDR3 bases are TGTGCCACCTTTCTGTGGTCAGGGGCCGGGGAGTTGTTTTTT.

In the case of this clonotype: At one end, the junction sequence differs from germline, possibly due to a read error. This chain links TRBV10-1 with TRBJ1-1, with D hard to call. From germline, CDR1 is WNHNN and CDR2 SYGVQD (reference sequence). The CDR3 sequence is 13 residues long. CDR3 sequence reads: CTSSEFFGTEAFF. DNA for the CDR3: TGCACCAGCAGTGAATTTTTCGGCACTGAAGCCTTCTTT.

A note on this clonotype: One junction end disagrees with the germline gene, perhaps due to a read error. The chain recombines TRBV11-3 with TRBJ2-3; maybe TRBD1 (6 bases). Per germline, CDR1 SGHNT and CDR2 YENEEA. CDR3 length equals 14 residues. The CDR3 spells CASSPGQGSDMQYF. The CDR3 coding sequence is TGTGCCAGCAGCCCGGGGCAGGGGTCGGATATGCAGTATTTT.

Details on this clonotype: Lacking the conserved final phenylalanine or tryptophan, this CDR3 likely reflects a read error. The DNA is left out, because the CDR3 cannot be placed on it with certainty; the CDR3 is given as TCRdb lists it. The chain couples TRBV11-2 to TRBJ2-5. Termini included, the CDR3 measures 17 amino acids. Germline lookup yields CDR1 SGHAT and CDR2 FQNNGV. The CDR3 loop is CASSLGLGVGVQETQCL.

This clonotype has at least ten counts. The chain uses TRBV30 and TRBJ2-1; D is possibly TRBD1 (6 bases). V was pared by 2 bases and J by 4 bases, with 9 bases between. The CDR3 is made up of 13 amino acids. In germline, CDR1 is GTSNPN, CDR2 SVGIG (reference sequence). The CDR3 spells CAWSLGQYNEQFF. Written as DNA, the CDR3 is TGTGCCTGGAGTTTGGGACAATACAATGAGCAGTTCTTC.

Note on this clonotype: The junction differs from germline at one of its ends, possibly a read error. CDR3 nucleotides: TGCGCCAGCAGTGAATTTTTCGACACTGAAGCTTTCTTC. Its protein product is CASSEFFDTEAFF. The V gene is TRBV10-1, the J gene TRBJ1-1; unclear D gene. CDR1 WNHNN and CDR2 SYGVQD come from the germline V gene (reference sequence). The CDR3 spans 13 residues.

A remark on this clonotype: This could be a read error, since a much larger clone is one nucleotide away. Lacking the conserved final phenylalanine or tryptophan, this CDR3 likely reflects a read error. The chain has TRBV5-8 and TRBJ1-2; possibly TRBD1 for D (5 bases). The CDR3 has 13 residues. Germline V gives CDR1 SGHTS, CDR2 YDEGEE. Trimming shortened V by 0 bases and J by 7 bases, and 10 bases separated the two germline ends. The chain's CDR3 is CASSLDRSIGYTL. CDR3 DNA: TGTGCCAGCAGCTTGGACAGGTCGATTGGCTACACCCTC.

The sample holds one count of this clonotype. The V gene is TRBV11-2, the J gene TRBJ2-7; 8 bases match TRBD1. The CDR3 runs to 16 residues. Losses at the gene ends were 1 base for V and 9 bases for J; bases not matched to a gene: 14. The germline V gene encodes CDR1 SGHAT and CDR2 FQNNGV. This CDR3 reads CASSLALRGQALVQYF. CDR3 bases: TGTGCCAGCAGCTTAGCCCTTCGGGGACAGGCTTTGGTGCAGTACTTC.

On this clonotype itself: The CDR3 ends on some other residue instead of the conserved phenylalanine or tryptophan, so this is likely a read error. V is TRBV11-2 and J is TRBJ2-1, with D tentatively TRBD1 or TRBD2 (5 bases each). This CDR3 comprises 15 residues. Germline CDR1 and CDR2: SGHAT and FQNNGV. The CDR3: CACSLRGLNYNGQFL. The CDR3, as DNA: TGTGCCTGCAGCTTGAGGGGTTTGAACTACAATGGGCAGTTCTTA.

Regarding this clonotype: At one of its ends the junction is not consistent with the germline gene, which may arise from a read error. The rearrangement links TRBV12-3 or TRBV12-4 to TRBJ2-5; D is unresolved. This CDR3 is built from 14 residues. The CDR3: CASNLANREETQYF. The CDR3, as DNA: TGTGCCAGCAATTTAGCCAATAGGGAAGAGACCCAGTACTTC.